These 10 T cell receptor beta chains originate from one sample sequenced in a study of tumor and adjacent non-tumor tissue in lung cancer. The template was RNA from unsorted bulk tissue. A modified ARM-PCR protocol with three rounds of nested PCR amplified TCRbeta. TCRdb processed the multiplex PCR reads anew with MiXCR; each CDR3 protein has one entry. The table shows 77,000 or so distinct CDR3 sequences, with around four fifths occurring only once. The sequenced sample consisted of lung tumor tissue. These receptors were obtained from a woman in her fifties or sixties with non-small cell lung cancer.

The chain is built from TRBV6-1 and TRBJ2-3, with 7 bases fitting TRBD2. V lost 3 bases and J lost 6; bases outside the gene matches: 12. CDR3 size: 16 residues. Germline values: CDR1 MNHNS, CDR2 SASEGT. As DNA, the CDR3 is TGTGCCAGCAGTGAGACCTTAATGGGAGGGCACGATACGCAGTATTTT. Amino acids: CASSETLMGGHDTQYF.

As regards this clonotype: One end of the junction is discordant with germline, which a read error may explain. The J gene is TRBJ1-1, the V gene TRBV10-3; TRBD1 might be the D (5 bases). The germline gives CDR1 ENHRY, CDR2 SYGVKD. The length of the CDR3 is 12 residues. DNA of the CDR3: TGTGCCATAAGTGAGACAGAAGGTGAAGCTTTCTTT. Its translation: CAISETEGEAFF.

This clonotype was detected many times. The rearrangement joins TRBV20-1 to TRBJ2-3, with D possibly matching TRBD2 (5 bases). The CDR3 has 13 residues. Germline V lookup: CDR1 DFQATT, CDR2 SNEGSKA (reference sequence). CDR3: CSPEGESTDTQYF. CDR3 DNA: TGCAGCCCCGAGGGCGAAAGCACAGATACGCAGTATTTT.

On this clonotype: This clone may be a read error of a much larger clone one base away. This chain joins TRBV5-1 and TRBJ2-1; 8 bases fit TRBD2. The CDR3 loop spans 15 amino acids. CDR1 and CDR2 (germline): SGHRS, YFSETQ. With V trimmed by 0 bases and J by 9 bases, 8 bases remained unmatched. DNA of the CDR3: TGCGCCAGCAGCTTGGCTAGCGGGTTAAACACTGAGCAGTTCTTC. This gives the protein CASSLASGLNTEQFF.

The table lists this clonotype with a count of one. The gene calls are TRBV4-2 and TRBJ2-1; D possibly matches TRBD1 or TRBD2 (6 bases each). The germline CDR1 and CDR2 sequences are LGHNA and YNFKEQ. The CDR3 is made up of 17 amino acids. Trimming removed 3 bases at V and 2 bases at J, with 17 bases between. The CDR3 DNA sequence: TGTGCCAGCAGCCATGAGGGGGGTGACTGGCCCTACAATGAGCAGTTCTTC. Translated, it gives CASSHEGGDWPYNEQFF.

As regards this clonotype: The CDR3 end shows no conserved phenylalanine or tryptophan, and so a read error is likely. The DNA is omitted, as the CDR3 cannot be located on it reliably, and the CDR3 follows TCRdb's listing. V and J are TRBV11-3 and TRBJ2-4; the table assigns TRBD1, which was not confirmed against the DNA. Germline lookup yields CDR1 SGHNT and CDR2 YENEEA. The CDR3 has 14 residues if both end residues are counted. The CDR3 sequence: CANSSTGEGGILYI.

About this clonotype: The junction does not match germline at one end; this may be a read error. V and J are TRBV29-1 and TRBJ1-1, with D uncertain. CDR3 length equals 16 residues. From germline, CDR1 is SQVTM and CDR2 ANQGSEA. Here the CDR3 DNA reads TGTAGCCTTAAACTACCCCCAGGTCAAATGAACACTGAAGCTTTCTTT. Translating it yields CSLKLPPGQMNTEAFF. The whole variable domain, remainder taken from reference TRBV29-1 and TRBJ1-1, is SAVISQKPSRDICQRGTSLTIQCQVDSQVTMMFWYRQQPGQSLTLIATANQGSEATYESGFVIDKFPISRPNLTFSTLTVSNMSPEDSSIYLCSLKLPPGQMNTEAFFGQGTRLTVV.

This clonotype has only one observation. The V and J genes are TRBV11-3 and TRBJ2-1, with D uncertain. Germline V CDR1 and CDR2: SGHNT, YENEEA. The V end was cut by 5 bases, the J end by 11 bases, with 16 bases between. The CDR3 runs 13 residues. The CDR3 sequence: CASSLSVYIKQFF. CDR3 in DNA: TGTGCCAGCAGCCTCTCCGTTTACATTAAGCAGTTCTTC.

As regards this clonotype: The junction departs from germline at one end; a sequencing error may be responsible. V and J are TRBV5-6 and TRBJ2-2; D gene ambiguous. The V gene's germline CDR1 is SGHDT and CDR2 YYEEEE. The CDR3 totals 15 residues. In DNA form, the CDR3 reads TGTGCCAGCAGTTTGGGTTTTGGATTCGCTGGGGAGCTGTTTTTT. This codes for CASSLGFGFAGELFF.

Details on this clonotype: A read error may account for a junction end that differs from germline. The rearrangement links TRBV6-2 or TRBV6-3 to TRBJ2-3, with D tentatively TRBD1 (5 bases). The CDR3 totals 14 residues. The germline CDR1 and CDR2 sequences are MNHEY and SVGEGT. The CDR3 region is CASSIDSETDTQYF. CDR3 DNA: TGTGCCAGCAGCATCGACAGTGAAACGGATACGCAGTACTTT.